This TCR beta chain was identified during a study of cytomegalovirus exposure and HLA in healthy donors. The CDR3 runs 15 residues. With 1 base removed from V and 0 bases from J, the gap between germline ends came to 9 bases. Germline CDR1 is SGHAT and CDR2 is FQNNGV. Measured with immunoSEQ multiplex PCR; TCRdb has only the in-frame clones, and not every one. This table has 50,000 or so clones, about 92% appearing once. With respect to this clone: Its antigen is unknown.

Study-level findings and limits: In the approximately 120 validation repertoires, a later analysis found that first-cohort TCR clusters tended to co-occur. Cytomegalovirus status, reportedly, was diagnosed with high specificity and sensitivity by the classifier. Whilst most TCR sequences proved rare, a subset of public TCRs occurred across many donors. There were under 200 TCR beta chains listed as cytomegalovirus-associated.

This sequence joins TRBV11-2 and TRBJ1-2; TRBD1 is a possible D gene (6 bases). Sequenced input: PBMCs. The clonotype was recovered from a woman younger than 30 in good health and CMV-seropositive. The CDR3 DNA is TGTGCCAGCAGCTTAGGACAGGCATCTAACTATGGCTACACCTTC. It codes for CASSLGQASNYGYTF.